The clone carrying this T cell receptor beta chain came up once. These data come from a study of blood T cell repertoires in COVID-19. Profiled with immunoSEQ multiplex PCR; TCRdb holds only in-frame clones, not every one. Of roughly 220,000 clones in the sample, around 89% were seen once. The CDR3 is 16 residues long. V lost 5 bases, J lost 2 bases, and 16 bases lay in between. Germline CDR1 MNHEY, CDR2 SVGEGT. V gene TRBV6-2 or TRBV6-3 combines with J gene TRBJ2-1; weak D call: TRBD2 (8 bases). This receptor was obtained from a man aged 30 to 45 who had been exposed to COVID-19. Sequencing used PBMCs or T cells enriched from blood (not recorded which). The CDR3 protein is CASSREGAPPYNEQFF. CDR3 in DNA: TGTGCCAGCAGTCGGGAGGGGGCGCCCCCCTACAATGAGCAGTTCTTC.